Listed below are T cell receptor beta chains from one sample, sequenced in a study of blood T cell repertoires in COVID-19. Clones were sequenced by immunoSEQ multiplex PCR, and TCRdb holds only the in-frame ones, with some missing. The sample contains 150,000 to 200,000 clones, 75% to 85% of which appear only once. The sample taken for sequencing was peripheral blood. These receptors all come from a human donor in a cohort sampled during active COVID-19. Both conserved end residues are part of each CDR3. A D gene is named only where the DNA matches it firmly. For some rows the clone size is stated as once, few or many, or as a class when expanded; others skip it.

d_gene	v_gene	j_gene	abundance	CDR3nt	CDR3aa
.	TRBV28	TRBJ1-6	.	TGTGCCAGCAGTGCCCCGACGGGGAATAATTCACCCCTCCACTTT	CASSAPTGNNSPLHF
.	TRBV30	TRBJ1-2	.	TGTGCCTGGAGTGTGCAGGGACTCTATGGCTACACCTTC	CAWSVQGLYGYTF
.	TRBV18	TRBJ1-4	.	TGTGCCAGCTCACCTCGACAAATTACCGAAAAACTGTTTTTT	CASSPRQITEKLFF
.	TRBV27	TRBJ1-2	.	TGTGCCAGCAGTTCGGACAGTTCCTATGGCTACACCTTC	CASSSDSSYGYTF
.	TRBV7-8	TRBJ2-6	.	TGTGCCAGCAGCTACAGTTTCTCTGGGGCCAACGTCCTGACTTTC	CASSYSFSGANVLTF
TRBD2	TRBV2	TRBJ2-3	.	TGTGCCAGCAGAACTAGCGGGGGACGAAACACAGATACGCAGTATTTT	CASRTSGGRNTDTQYF
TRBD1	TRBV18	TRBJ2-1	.	TGTGCCAGCTCACGTCCAGGGGGCTCCTACAATGAGCAGTTCTTC	CASSRPGGSYNEQFF
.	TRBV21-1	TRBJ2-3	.	TGTGCCAGCAGCAAAGGAAACAAAAAAGCAGATACGCAGTATTTT	CASSKGNKKADTQYF
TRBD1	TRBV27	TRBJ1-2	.	TGTGCCAGCAGTTTTATCCGACAGGGGGTCAATGGCTACACCTTC	CASSFIRQGVNGYTF
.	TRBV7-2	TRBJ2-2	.	TGTGCCAGCAGCGACGGGGGACTCCGCACCGGGGAGCTGTTTTTT	CASSDGGLRTGELFF
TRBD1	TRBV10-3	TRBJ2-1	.	TGTGCCATCAGTGAAGGGGACAGGGGCAATGAGCAGTTCTTC	CAISEGDRGNEQFF
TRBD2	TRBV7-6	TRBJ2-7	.	TGTGCCAGCAGCTTAGCAGGGGGAACTAGCGGGGGTTACGAGCAGTACTTC	CASSLAGGTSGGYEQYF
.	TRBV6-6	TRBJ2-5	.	TGTGCCAGCAGCCAGGCGGGACCCTCGGAGACCCAGTACTTC	CASSQAGPSETQYF
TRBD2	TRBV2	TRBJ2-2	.	TGTGCCAGCAGTGATACGCGCGGGAGAGCCCCGAACACCGGGGAGCTGTTTTTT	CASSDTRGRAPNTGELFF
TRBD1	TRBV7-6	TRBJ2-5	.	TGTGCCAGCAGCCAGCGGACAGGGCGGTTGCAAGAGACCCAGTACTTC	CASSQRTGRLQETQYF
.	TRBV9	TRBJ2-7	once	TGTGCCAGCAGCTCCGGGGAAAGGGCCTACGAGCAGTACTTC	CASSSGERAYEQYF
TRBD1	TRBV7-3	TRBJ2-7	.	TGTGCCAGCAGCCCATCCGGGACAGAGTCCTACGAGCAGTACTTC	CASSPSGTESYEQYF
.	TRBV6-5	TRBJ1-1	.	TGTGCCAGCAGTTTGGCCGGGGGGGCTGAAGCTTTCTTT	CASSLAGGAEAFF
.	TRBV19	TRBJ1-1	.	TGTGCCAGTACCCAGGACACCCTGAACACTGAAGCTTTCTTT	CASTQDTLNTEAFF
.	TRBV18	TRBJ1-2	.	TGTGCCAGCTCACCACCCAGCCAGGCTAACTATGGCTACACCTTC	CASSPPSQANYGYTF
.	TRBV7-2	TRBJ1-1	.	TGTGCCAGCGAGGGAGGGGACCTGAACACTGAAGCTTTCTTT	CASEGGDLNTEAFF
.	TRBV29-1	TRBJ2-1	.	TGCAGCGTCGGGACACTCTTCAATGAGCAGTTCTTC	CSVGTLFNEQFF
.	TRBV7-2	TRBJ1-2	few	TGTGCCAGCAGCTTAGAGTCGCAGTATGGCTACACCTTC	CASSLESQYGYTF
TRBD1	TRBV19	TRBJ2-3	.	TGTGCCAGCAATAACAGGGGTACAGATACGCAGTATTTT	CASNNRGTDTQYF
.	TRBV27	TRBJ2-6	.	TGTGCCAGCAGTTATCGGGTAGCAGGGGCCAACGTCCTGACTTTC	CASSYRVAGANVLTF
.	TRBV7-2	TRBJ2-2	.	TGTGCCAGCAGCTTTCTCAGGACCGGGGAGCTGTTTTTT	CASSFLRTGELFF
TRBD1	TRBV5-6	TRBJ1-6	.	TGTGCCAGCAGCTCCCGACAGGGGCAATCACCCCTCCACTTT	CASSSRQGQSPLHF
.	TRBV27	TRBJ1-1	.	TGTGCCAGCAGCCCAGGGGAAGTAGCTGAAGCTTTCTTT	CASSPGEVAEAFF
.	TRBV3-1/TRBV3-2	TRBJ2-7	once	TGTGCCAGCAGCGGAGTTTACGAGCAGTACTTC	CASSGVYEQYF
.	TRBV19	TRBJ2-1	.	TGTGCCAGTAGTATAGTAACAGGTGCCCCTGGGCAGTTCTTC	CASSIVTGAPGQFF
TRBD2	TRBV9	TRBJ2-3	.	TGTGCCAGCAGCGTATTTACGGGGGGTGGCACAGATACGCAGTATTTT	CASSVFTGGGTDTQYF
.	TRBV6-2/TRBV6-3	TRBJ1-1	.	TGTGCCAGCAGTTATTGGGTCGGGGACACTGAAGCTTTCTTT	CASSYWVGDTEAFF
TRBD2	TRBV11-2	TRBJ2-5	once	TGTGCCAGCAGCCTGACGGGGGGGCTGGAGACCCAGTACTTC	CASSLTGGLETQYF
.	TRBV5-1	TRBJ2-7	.	TGCGCCAGCAGCAACGTCCCGAGCTCCTACGAGCAGTACTTC	CASSNVPSSYEQYF
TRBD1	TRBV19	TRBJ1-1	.	TGTGCCAGTAGTCCTGGGGGACAGGGGTCTGCTGAAGCTTTCTTT	CASSPGGQGSAEAFF
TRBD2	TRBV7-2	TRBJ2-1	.	TGTGCCAGCTCCCCGGGGCGTAGCGGGATCGAGCAGTTCTTC	CASSPGRSGIEQFF
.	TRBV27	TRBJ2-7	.	TGTGCCAGCACCCGCCTACGGGAGGGGGCCACCTACGAGCAGTACTTC	CASTRLREGATYEQYF
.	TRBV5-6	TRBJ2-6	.	TGTGCCAGCAGCTCTATCCAGGGGCATCGGGGGGCCAACGTCCTGACTTTC	CASSSIQGHRGANVLTF
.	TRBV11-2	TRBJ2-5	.	TGTGCCAGCAGCTCCCCATCAGGCCAAGAGACCCAGTACTTC	CASSSPSGQETQYF
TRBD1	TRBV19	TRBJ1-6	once	TGTGCCAGTACCTGGACAGGGGGAATAAATTCACCCCTCCACTTT	CASTWTGGINSPLHF
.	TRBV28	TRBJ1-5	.	.	CASSFLAGGNQPQHF
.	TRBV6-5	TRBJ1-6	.	TGTGCCAGCAGAAACGGAGTCTCCTATAATTCACCCCTCCACTTT	CASRNGVSYNSPLHF
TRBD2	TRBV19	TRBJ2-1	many	TGTGCCAGCCGACCACGTCCCGGGAGGGATGAGCAGTTCTTC	CASRPRPGRDEQFF
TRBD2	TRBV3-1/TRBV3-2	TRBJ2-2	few	TGTGCCAGCAGCCCCAGCGGGAGGAACACCGGGGAGCTGTTTTTT	CASSPSGRNTGELFF
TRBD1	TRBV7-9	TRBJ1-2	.	TGTGCCAGCAGCTTACGGACAGGGGGCGGGACCTTC	CASSLRTGGGTF
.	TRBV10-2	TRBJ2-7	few	TGCGCCAGCAGAGGAAGGGGTCCCCACGAGCAGTACTTC	CASRGRGPHEQYF
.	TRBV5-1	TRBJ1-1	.	TGCGCCAGCAGCTTGATCGTGAACACTGAAGCTTTCTTT	CASSLIVNTEAFF
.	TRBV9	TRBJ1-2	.	TGTGCCAGCAGCGTCACGGGGAGAGCCTTC	CASSVTGRAF
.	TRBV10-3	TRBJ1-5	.	TGTGCCATCGGGACAAACAATCAGCCCCAGCATTTT	CAIGTNNQPQHF
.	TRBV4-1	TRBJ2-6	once	TGCGCCAGCAGCCAACGGGAGACCCGAGCCAACGTCCTGACTTTC	CASSQRETRANVLTF
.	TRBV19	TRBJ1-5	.	TGTGCCAGTACCCCTCCGGGGAAGGGAAATCAGCCCCAGCATTTT	CASTPPGKGNQPQHF
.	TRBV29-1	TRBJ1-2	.	TGCAGCGTTGAAGCGGGATTCTATGGCTACACCTTC	CSVEAGFYGYTF
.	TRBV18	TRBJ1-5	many	TGTGCCAGCTCCTTGGGGGCGGGTCAGCCCCAGCATTTT	CASSLGAGQPQHF
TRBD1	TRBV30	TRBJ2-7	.	TGTGCCTGGAGCCTTTCTTGGACAGGGGGCGAGCAGTACTTC	CAWSLSWTGGEQYF
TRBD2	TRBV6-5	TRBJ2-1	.	TGTGCCAGCAGTACGACTAGCGATGAGCAGTTCTTC	CASSTTSDEQFF